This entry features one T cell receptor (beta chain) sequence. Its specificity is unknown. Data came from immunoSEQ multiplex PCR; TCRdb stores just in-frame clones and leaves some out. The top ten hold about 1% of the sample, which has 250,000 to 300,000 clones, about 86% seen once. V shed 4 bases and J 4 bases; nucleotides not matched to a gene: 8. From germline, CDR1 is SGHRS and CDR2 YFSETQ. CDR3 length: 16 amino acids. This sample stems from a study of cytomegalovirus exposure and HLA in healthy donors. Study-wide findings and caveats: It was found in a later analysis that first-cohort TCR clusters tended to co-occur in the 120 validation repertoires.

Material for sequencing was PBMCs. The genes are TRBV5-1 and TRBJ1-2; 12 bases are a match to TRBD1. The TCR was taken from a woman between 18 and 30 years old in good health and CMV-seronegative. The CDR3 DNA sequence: TGCGCCAGCAGCCCGGGACAGGGGGCAGCTAGCTATGGCTACACCTTC. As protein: CASSPGQGAASYGYTF.